The clone carrying this TCR beta chain has a handful of counts. Its specificity is not known. This CDR3 has 15 residues. The V gene's germline CDR1 is LNHDA and CDR2 SQIVND (reference sequence). The ends were cut back, 7 bases at V and 0 bases at J, with 13 bases in the middle. The sample belongs to a study of beta chain features in type 1 diabetes. Study-wide background: Similarity in age, gender and cell yields was seen between patients and healthy donors.

Reverse transcribing all isolated RNA meant expressed TCRB transcripts were sequenced. Some clones are missing from TCRdb's copy, which holds only in-frame ones; the method was immunoSEQ multiplex PCR. This table has more than 85,000 clones, 40% appearing once. A single heparinised blood sample, averaging approximately 100 mL, was obtained per donor. Study results and caveats: The study found fewer insertions and more deletions at VDJ junctions in type 1 diabetes patients. Patients and controls would share equally any PCR tilt toward shorter templates.

The V gene is TRBV19, the J gene TRBJ2-1; D might be TRBD2 (6 bases). The sequence was collected from a woman aged 18-29 years in good health. The sequencing sample was made of stem cell memory CD4+ T cells from blood. In DNA, the CDR3 is TGTGCCAGTACTCAACACGGGAGCTCCTACAATGAGCAGTTCTTC. Translating gives CASTQHGSSYNEQFF.